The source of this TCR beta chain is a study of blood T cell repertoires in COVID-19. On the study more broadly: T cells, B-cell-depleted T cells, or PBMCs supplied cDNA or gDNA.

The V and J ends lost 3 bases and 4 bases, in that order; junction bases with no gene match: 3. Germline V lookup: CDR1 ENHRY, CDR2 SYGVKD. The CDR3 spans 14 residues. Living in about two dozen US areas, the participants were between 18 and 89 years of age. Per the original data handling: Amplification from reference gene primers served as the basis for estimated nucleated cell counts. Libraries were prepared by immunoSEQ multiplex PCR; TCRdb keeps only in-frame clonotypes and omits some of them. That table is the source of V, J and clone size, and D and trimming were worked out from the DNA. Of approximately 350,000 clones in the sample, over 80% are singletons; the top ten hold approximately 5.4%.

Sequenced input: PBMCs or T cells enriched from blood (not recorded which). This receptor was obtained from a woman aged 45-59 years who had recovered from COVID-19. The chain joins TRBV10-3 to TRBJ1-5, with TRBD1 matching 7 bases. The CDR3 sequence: CAISERQGNQPQHF. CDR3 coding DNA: TGTGCCATCAGTGAACGACAGGGAAATCAGCCCCAGCATTTT.